The 21 T cell receptor beta chains in this list originate from one sample, sequenced in a study of cytomegalovirus exposure and HLA in healthy donors. The PCR ran on 60 Vbeta and 13 Jbeta primers. The table came from immunoSEQ multiplex PCR; TCRdb's copy has only in-frame clones and leaves some out. This table has over 110,000 clones, roughly 73% appearing once. Sequenced material: PBMCs. Every receptor here comes from a woman in her thirties or forties in good health and CMV-seronegative.

V usage is TRBV5-4 and J usage is TRBJ2-1; TRBD2 is a possible D gene (6 bases). The CDR3 has 17 amino acids. The V gene's germline CDR1 is SGHNT and CDR2 YYREEE (reference sequence). Trimming removed 3 bases from V and 0 bases from J, with 16 bases in between. The CDR3 DNA is TGTGCCAGCAGCTCAGGAACTAGCTACACCTCCTACAATGAGCAGTTCTTC. This sequence encodes CASSSGTSYTSYNEQFF. The entire variable domain, with the rest obtained from reference TRBV5-4 and TRBJ2-1, is as follows: ETGVTQSPTHLIKTRGQQVTLRCSSQSGHNTVSWYQQALGQGPQFIFQYYREEENGRGNFPPRFSGLQFPNYSSELNVNALELDDSALYLCASSSGTSYTSYNEQFFGPGTRLTVL.

The chain recombines TRBV6-5 with TRBJ2-1, with 10 bases lining up with TRBD1. CDR1 is MNHEY and CDR2 is SVGAGI in the germline V gene. Unmatched junction bases numbered 5, after V lost 5 bases and J lost 7 bases. There are 14 residues in the CDR3. CDR3 loop: CASSGTGAANEQFF. Written as DNA, the CDR3 is TGTGCCAGCAGTGGGACAGGGGCGGCAAATGAGCAGTTCTTC.

This rearrangement joins TRBV7-9 to TRBJ1-2; 8 bases line up with TRBD1. Trimming took 7 bases from V and 4 from J; bases not matched to a gene: 14. The CDR3 sequence is 16 residues long. The V gene's germline CDR1 is SEHNR and CDR2 FQNEAQ (reference sequence). In DNA, the CDR3 is TGTGCCAGCACCTACATCCCAGGGGGCCCACTCTATGGCTACACCTTC. Amino acid sequence: CASTYIPGGPLYGYTF.

This clone appeared a few times. The genes are TRBV7-2 and TRBJ2-5; D uncertain. Germline CDR1 is SGHTA and CDR2 is FQGNSA. This CDR3 contains 13 residues. V was cut by 1 base and J by 5 bases, with 8 bases left in between. The chain's CDR3 is CASSLELEETQYF. The CDR3 DNA sequence: TGTGCCAGCAGCTTAGAGCTGGAGGAGACCCAGTACTTC. Full variable domain (outside the CDR3, taken from reference TRBV7-2 and TRBJ2-5): GAGVSQSPSNKVTEKGKDVELRCDPISGHTALYWYRQSLGQGLEFLIYFQGNSAPDKSGLPSDRFSAERTGGSVSTLTIQRTQQEDSAVYLCASSLELEETQYFGPGTRLLVL.

This clone has only one observation. V usage is TRBV4-1 and J usage is TRBJ2-5, with 12 bases matching TRBD2. Germline V CDR1 and CDR2: MGHRA, YSYEKL. This CDR3 has 16 amino acids. V gave up 4 bases and J gave up 4 bases; unmatched junction bases: 7. In DNA, the CDR3 is TGCGCCAGCAGCCTAGTGTCTAGCGGGAGGGGAGAGACCCAGTACTTC. The encoded protein is CASSLVSSGRGETQYF.

The CDR3 sequence: CASSEIGRGDPYGELFF. As DNA, the CDR3 is TGTGCCAGCAGTGAAATCGGCAGGGGCGACCCCTACGGGGAGCTGTTTTTT. V gene TRBV6-1 combines with J gene TRBJ2-2; TRBD1 is a possible D gene (6 bases). Germline V gene data show CDR1 as MNHNS and CDR2 as SASEGT. With 2 bases removed from V and 7 bases from J, the gap between germline ends came to 20 bases. This CDR3 is 17 amino acids long.

This clone came up once. The chain couples TRBV4-2 to TRBJ1-2, with D possibly matching TRBD1 (6 bases). The V gene lost 4 bases and the J gene lost 4 bases, with 13 bases spanning the gap. The CDR3 length is 14 residues. Looked up from germline, CDR1 is LGHNA and CDR2 is YNFKEQ. CDR3 sequence: CASSLGGGSYGYTF. In DNA, the CDR3 is TGTGCCAGCAGCCTTGGGGGGGGCAGCTATGGCTACACCTTC.

The genes are TRBV11-2 and TRBJ2-3, with D uncertain. Between the trimmed V and J ends, which lost 1 base and 0 bases, there was a span of 8 bases. CDR1 and CDR2 from the germline V gene are SGHAT and FQNNGV. This CDR3 has 15 amino acids. Here the CDR3 reads CASSLGLTSTDTQYF. CDR3 nucleotide sequence: TGTGCCAGCAGCTTAGGATTAACTAGCACAGATACGCAGTATTTT.

The chain links TRBV4-1 to TRBJ2-2, with TRBD2 matching 12 bases. With V trimmed by 2 bases and J by 6 bases, 4 bases remained unmatched. Germline lookup yields CDR1 MGHRA and CDR2 YSYEKL. The CDR3 loop spans 16 amino acids. The CDR3 bases are TGCGCCAGCAGCCAACTACTAGCGGGGGGACCCGGGGAGCTGTTTTTT. Translating gives CASSQLLAGGPGELFF.

J is TRBJ1-1 and V is TRBV5-4; possible D gene TRBD1, 5 bases. Germline CDR1 SGHNT, CDR2 YYREEE (reference sequence). With 5 bases removed from V and 2 bases from J, the gap between germline ends came to 13 bases. The CDR3 consists of 14 residues. Written as DNA, the CDR3 is TGTGCCAGCAGTAAGGGGCAGATAAACACTGAAGCTTTCTTT. Its protein product is CASSKGQINTEAFF.

The chain employs TRBV10-3 and TRBJ1-3; maybe TRBD1 (6 bases). Per the germline V gene, CDR1 is ENHRY and CDR2 is SYGVKD. Trimming removed 0 bases at V and 2 bases at J, with 8 bases between. This CDR3 region has 15 residues. CDR3 loop: CAISESAGAGNTIYF. The CDR3 coding sequence is TGTGCCATCAGTGAGTCCGCAGGGGCTGGAAACACCATATATTTT.

Note on this clone: Other DNA sequences of this sample code for an identical CDR3. The chain uses TRBV5-1 and TRBJ1-1; 10 nucleotides agree with TRBD1. The length of the CDR3 is 17 residues. CDR1 and CDR2 from the germline V gene are SGHRS and YFSETQ. V gave up 0 bases and J gave up 2 bases; unmatched junction bases: 7. The CDR3 region has the DNA TGCGCCAGCAGCTTGGTGACAGGGGGCGTCATAAACACTGAAGCTTTCTTT. Its translation is CASSLVTGGVINTEAFF. The whole variable domain, remainder taken from reference TRBV5-1 and TRBJ1-1, is KAGVTQTPRYLIKTRGQQVTLSCSPISGHRSVSWYQQTPGQGLQFLFEYFSETQRNKGNFPGRFSGRQFSNSRSEMNVSTLELGDSALYLCASSLVTGGVINTEAFFGQGTRLTVV.

The chain is built from TRBV11-3 and TRBJ2-3, with a weak D call TRBD1 (6 bases). This CDR3 has 12 residues. V lost 5 bases and J 4 bases, leaving 7 bases between the germline ends. The V gene's germline CDR1 is SGHNT and CDR2 YENEEA. In DNA form, the CDR3 reads TGTGCCAGCAGCGACAGGTCAGATACGCAGTATTTT. Encoded protein: CASSDRSDTQYF.

The chain uses TRBV7-8 and TRBJ1-1; 8 nucleotides line up with TRBD1. The trim removed 1 base at V and 0 bases at J, leaving 4 bases unmatched. Germline CDR1 SGHVS, CDR2 FQNEAQ. This CDR3 has 16 amino acids. This CDR3 reads CASSLDLGQVNTEAFF. The CDR3 region has the DNA TGTGCCAGCAGCTTAGATTTGGGACAGGTGAACACTGAAGCTTTCTTT.

This clone was found a few times. The rearrangement links TRBV6-6 to TRBJ1-2; no clear D. Germline V gives CDR1 MNHNY, CDR2 SVGAGI (reference sequence). The V and J ends lost 6 bases and 3 bases respectively, with 17 bases between them. This CDR3 spans 15 amino acids. The CDR3 loop is CASRPTSFSDYGYTF. CDR3 bases: TGTGCCAGCAGGCCAACGTCCTTTTCAGACTATGGCTACACCTTC.

The V call is TRBV27, the J call TRBJ2-7; the D gene is possibly TRBD2 (5 bases). The V gene's germline CDR1 is MNHEY and CDR2 SMNVEV (reference sequence). The CDR3 contains 14 residues. V lost 1 base and J lost 3, with 10 bases in between. CDR3 DNA sequence: TGTGCCAGCAGTTTATTTCGAGGGAGCTACGAGCAGTACTTC. Amino acid sequence: CASSLFRGSYEQYF.

This chain connects TRBV18 to TRBJ1-2; D might be TRBD1 (5 bases). V was trimmed by 3 bases and J by 4 bases, leaving 15 bases between them. There are 15 residues in the CDR3. CDR1 and CDR2 from the germline V gene are KGHSH and LQKENI. The CDR3 sequence: CASSPSSRQGYGYTF. The CDR3 nucleotides read TGTGCCAGCTCACCCTCCTCTCGGCAGGGCTATGGCTACACCTTC.

The gene calls are TRBV10-2 and TRBJ1-5; D is perhaps TRBD1 (6 bases). Trimming removed 2 bases from V and 0 bases from J, with 20 bases in between. Germline V gene sequence: CDR1 WSHSY, CDR2 SAAADI. This CDR3 spans 19 amino acids. CDR3 loop: CASSEGRAGDPYSNQPQHF. For the CDR3, the DNA is TGCGCCAGCAGTGAGGGACGGGCAGGGGATCCCTATAGCAATCAGCCCCAGCATTTT.

The V call is TRBV4-1, the J call TRBJ2-7; 8 bases agree with TRBD1. CDR1 is MGHRA, CDR2 YSYEKL, per germline. The CDR3 contains 17 residues. V dropped 1 base and J dropped 2; count of bases not matched to a gene: 10. For the CDR3, the DNA is TGCGCCAGCAGCCAAGGGTTTGGACAGGGCGGAACCTACGAGCAGTACTTC. This sequence encodes CASSQGFGQGGTYEQYF.

This clone occurred a few times. The rearrangement joins TRBV4-3 to TRBJ2-2; possible D gene TRBD1, 6 bases. The CDR3 covers 19 residues. In germline, CDR1 is LGHNA, CDR2 YSLEER. Trimming took 2 bases from V and 5 from J, leaving 24 bases between them. For the CDR3, the DNA is TGCGCCAGCAGCCAACAGGTCACAGGGTCTTCTTTGCGGACCGGGGAGCTGTTTTTT. Amino acids: CASSQQVTGSSLRTGELFF.

This CDR3 reads CASRSTAGGNEQFF. The CDR3 DNA reads TGTGCCAGCAGATCAACGGCGGGGGGGAATGAGCAGTTCTTC. The rearrangement joins TRBV7-9 to TRBJ2-1, with 9 bases fitting TRBD2. After removal of 6 bases from V and 7 bases from J, the junction contained 7 bases not matched to a gene. This CDR3 has 14 amino acids. Per germline, CDR1 SEHNR and CDR2 FQNEAQ (reference sequence).